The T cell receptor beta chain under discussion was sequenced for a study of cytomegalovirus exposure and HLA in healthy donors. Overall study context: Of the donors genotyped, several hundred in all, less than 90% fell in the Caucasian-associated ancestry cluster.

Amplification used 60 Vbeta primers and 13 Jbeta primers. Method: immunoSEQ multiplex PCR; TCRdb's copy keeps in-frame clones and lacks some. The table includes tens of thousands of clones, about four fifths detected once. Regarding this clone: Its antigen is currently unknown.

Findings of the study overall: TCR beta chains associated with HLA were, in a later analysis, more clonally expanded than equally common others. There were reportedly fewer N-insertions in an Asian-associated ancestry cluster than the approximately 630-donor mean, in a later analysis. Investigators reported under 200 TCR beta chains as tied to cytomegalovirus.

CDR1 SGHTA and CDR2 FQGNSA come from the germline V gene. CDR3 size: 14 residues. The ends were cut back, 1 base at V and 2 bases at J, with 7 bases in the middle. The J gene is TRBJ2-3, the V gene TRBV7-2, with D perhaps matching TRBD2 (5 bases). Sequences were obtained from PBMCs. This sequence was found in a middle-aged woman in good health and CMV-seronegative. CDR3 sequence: CASSLGLPTDTQYF. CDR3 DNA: TGTGCCAGCAGCTTAGGACTACCCACAGATACGCAGTATTTT.